This T cell receptor (beta chain) appears in the sequencing data of a study of CD8 T cells in ankylosing spondylitis. Study-wide results and caveats: Some motif variants had been reported before (in reactive arthritis synovial fluid and blood). A TCR beta motif made of under 10 highly homologous variants seemed typical of ankylosing spondylitis blood.

About this clonotype itself: Its antigen is not identified.

5'-RACE, quantitative and with molecular barcodes, yielded the TCR beta libraries. TCRdb passed the 5' RACE reads through MiXCR, listing each CDR3 protein once. Altogether fewer than 350,000 distinct CDR3 sequences are present, 11% being singletons, with the ten largest covering around 8.4%. CDR1 is LNHDA, CDR2 SQIVND, per germline (reference sequence). Between the trimmed V and J ends, which lost 3 bases and 7 bases, there was a span of 31 bases. This CDR3 comprises 19 residues. This TCR was sampled from a female donor with ankylosing spondylitis or in good health (not recorded which). The J gene is TRBJ2-7, the V gene TRBV19; a weak D match, TRBD2 (5 bases). The sample taken for sequencing was blood, either unsorted or a sorted T cell fraction (not recorded which). CDR3 loop: CASSIRSERRLARLQEQYF. In DNA form, the CDR3 reads TGTGCCAGTAGTATCCGATCCGAGCGGCGTTTGGCGCGTTTGCAGGAGCAGTACTTC.